These 14 T cell receptor beta chains share one sample of origin, sequenced in a study of cytomegalovirus exposure and HLA in healthy donors. PCR employed 60 Vbeta and 13 Jbeta primers. Here immunoSEQ multiplex PCR was the method, and the copy in TCRdb shows in-frame clones only, minus some. Found here are 120,000 or so clones, around 79% of them singletons; the top ten hold 6.3%. Sequenced input: PBMCs. These receptor sequences come from a woman aged 40 to 50 in good health and CMV-seronegative.

This chain connects TRBV11-3 to TRBJ2-3; TRBD1 agrees at 8 bases. The CDR3 spans 15 residues. Trimming removed 1 base from V and 2 bases from J; junction bases left unmatched: 2. CDR1 and CDR2 from the germline V gene are SGHNT and YENEEA. CDR3 nucleotide sequence: TGTGCCAGCAGCTTAGGGACAGGGCACACAGATACGCAGTATTTT. Protein product: CASSLGTGHTDTQYF.

This clone has just a few counts. The chain employs TRBV5-1 and TRBJ2-3; TRBD2 matches at 11 bases. Trimming removed 0 bases from V and 0 bases from J; junction bases left unmatched: 6. CDR3 length: 18 amino acids. Germline CDR1 SGHRS, CDR2 YFSETQ. The CDR3 DNA follows: TGCGCCAGCAGCTTGGTACTAGCGGGAGCGATAAGCACAGATACGCAGTATTTT. As protein: CASSLVLAGAISTDTQYF.

The chain joins TRBV28 to TRBJ1-2; 10 bases agree with TRBD1. The CDR3 loop spans 14 amino acids. J was trimmed by 2 bases and V by 7 bases; bases with no gene match: 4. In germline, CDR1 is MDHEN, CDR2 SYDVKM. CDR3 in amino acids: CASTWGQGNYGYTF. CDR3 bases: TGTGCCAGCACCTGGGGACAGGGGAACTATGGCTACACCTTC.

To note about this clone: Other DNA variants within this sample encode the same CDR3. This chain connects TRBV28 to TRBJ2-7, with TRBD2 matching over 13 bases. There are 15 residues in the CDR3. Trimming removed 5 bases from V and 1 base from J; junction bases left unmatched: 2. The germline V gene has CDR1 MDHEN and CDR2 SYDVKM. As DNA, the CDR3 is TGTGCCAGCAGTCGGACTAGCGGGAGTTCCTACGAGCAGTACTTC. Translation gives CASSRTSGSSYEQYF.

The genes are TRBV2 and TRBJ2-3; 8 nucleotides agree with TRBD1. This CDR3 spans 14 amino acids. Germline V gives CDR1 SNHLY, CDR2 FYNNEI. Trimming at V came to 6 bases and at J to 5 bases, leaving 7 bases not matched to a gene. The CDR3 bases are TGTGCCAGCAGAAGGACAGGGAGTAGAGATACGCAGTATTTT. This codes for CASRRTGSRDTQYF.

The chain combines TRBV19 with TRBJ2-7, with 9 bases lining up with TRBD1. J was trimmed by 5 bases and V by 6 bases; bases with no gene match: 8. CDR3 length equals 14 residues. Germline CDR1 and CDR2: LNHDA and SQIVND (reference sequence). In DNA form, the CDR3 reads TGTGCCAGTAGCTACCCGGGACAGGGCCACGAGCAGTACTTC. The encoded protein is CASSYPGQGHEQYF. The variable domain in full, with the rest retrieved from reference TRBV19 and TRBJ2-7, is DGGITQSPKYLFRKEGQNVTLSCEQNLNHDAMYWYRQDPGQGLRLIYYSQIVNDFQKGDIAEGYSVSREKKESFPLTVTSAQKNPTAFYLCASSYPGQGHEQYFGPGTRLTVT.

A word on this clone: Different DNA sequences within this sample yield the same CDR3. The CDR3 reads CASRPGLGTQYF. The CDR3 nucleotides read TGCGCCAGCAGACCAGGGTTGGGGACCCAGTACTTC. The chain links TRBV5-1 to TRBJ2-5; the D gene is possibly TRBD1 (5 bases). Trimming cost V 5 bases and J 7 bases, with 12 bases left between them. CDR1 and CDR2 from the germline V gene are SGHRS and YFSETQ. The CDR3 extends over 12 amino acids.

The gene calls are TRBV7-2 and TRBJ1-1; TRBD1 matches 7 bases. V shed 5 bases and J 4 bases; nucleotides not matched to a gene: 7. Germline CDR1 reads SGHTA; CDR2 reads FQGNSA. The CDR3 loop spans 14 amino acids. In DNA, the CDR3 is TGTGCCAGCAGCACCCAGGCAGGGGGCACTGAAGCTTTCTTT. Amino acids: CASSTQAGGTEAFF.

This sequence joins TRBV7-2 and TRBJ2-5; 16 bases match TRBD2. This CDR3 spans 17 amino acids. Trimming took 5 bases from V and 5 from J; bases not matched to a gene: 8. Looked up from germline, CDR1 is SGHTA and CDR2 is FQGNSA. The CDR3: CASSLWGLAGGGETQYF. The CDR3 bases are TGTGCCAGCAGCCTATGGGGACTAGCGGGAGGGGGCGAGACCCAGTACTTC.

CDR3 sequence: CASSPRGQTYNEQFF. The CDR3, as DNA: TGCGCCAGCAGCCCGCGGGGACAGACCTACAATGAGCAGTTCTTC. The chain employs TRBV4-1 and TRBJ2-1, with a weak D call TRBD1 (7 bases). CDR3 length equals 15 residues. CDR1 MGHRA and CDR2 YSYEKL come from the germline V gene. V dropped 4 bases and J dropped 2 bases, with 12 bases sitting between them.

The CDR3: CASSQGGLPQHF. DNA of the CDR3: TGTGCCAGCAGCCAAGGAGGACTGCCCCAGCATTTT. This chain connects TRBV14 to TRBJ1-5, with D unresolved. Between the trimmed V and J ends, which lost 1 base and 9 bases, there was a span of 7 bases. There are 12 residues in the CDR3. CDR1 and CDR2 (germline): SGHDN, FVKESK.

The chain couples TRBV20-1 to TRBJ2-1, with TRBD2 as a possible D gene (5 bases). Germline V gene data show CDR1 as DFQATT and CDR2 as SNEGSKA (reference sequence). CDR3 length: 9 residues. V was clipped by 3 bases and J by 12 bases, with 6 bases between them. CDR3 DNA sequence: TGCAGTGCTAGCAGCGGGCAGTTCTTC. Encoded protein: CSASSGQFF.

The CDR3 spells CASSSVSLSGANVLTF. Here the CDR3 DNA reads TGTGCCAGCAGCTCGGTGAGCCTCTCTGGGGCCAACGTCCTGACTTTC. The chain couples TRBV14 to TRBJ2-6; D not resolved. Germline CDR1 and CDR2: SGHDN and FVKESK. Trimming took 5 bases from V and 0 from J, leaving 11 bases between them. The CDR3 is 16 residues long.

This clone has a handful of counts. V usage is TRBV7-9 and J usage is TRBJ1-2, with D possibly matching TRBD1 (6 bases). This CDR3 has 13 residues. Trimming pared 1 base from V and 7 bases from J, leaving 10 bases between. The V gene's germline CDR1 is SEHNR and CDR2 FQNEAQ (reference sequence). The CDR3 nucleotides read TGTGCCAGCAGCTTAGACGGCAGGGGTGGCTACACCTTC. It is translated as CASSLDGRGGYTF.